A selection of T cell receptor beta chains follows, all from one sample in a study of blood T cell repertoires in COVID-19. Produced via immunoSEQ multiplex PCR; TCRdb's table is partial and in-frame only. The sample shows a few hundred thousand clones, about nine tenths of them seen only once. Sequencing used PBMCs or T cells enriched from blood (not recorded which). The receptor source for this set is a young woman who had recovered from COVID-19. CDR3s include the opening cysteine and the closing phenylalanine or tryptophan. The order of the fields is D gene, clone size, V gene, J gene, CDR3 DNA, CDR3 protein. A D gene is named only where the DNA matches it firmly. The listing skips clone size in some rows; elsewhere it reads once, few, many or a size class.

D: -; size: -; V: TRBV7-8; J: TRBJ2-7; DNA: TGTGCCAGCAGCTCCGGGGGCGGGAGTATATACGAGCAGTACTTC; CDR3: CASSSGGGSIYEQYF
D: TRBD2; size: once; V: TRBV6-5; J: TRBJ2-7; DNA: TGTGCCAGCACAAGACTAGCGGGAGTCACGTACGAGCAGTACTTC; CDR3: CASTRLAGVTYEQYF
D: TRBD2; size: -; V: TRBV5-1; J: TRBJ2-1; DNA: TGCGCCAGCAGCTTAGGACTAGCGGATGAGCAGTTCTTC; CDR3: CASSLGLADEQFF
D: -; size: -; V: TRBV6-5; J: TRBJ2-7; DNA: TGTGCCAGCAGTCGAGGGTTCTCCGGGTCCTACGAGCAGTACTTC; CDR3: CASSRGFSGSYEQYF
D: TRBD2; size: -; V: TRBV5-1; J: TRBJ2-1; DNA: TGCGCCAGCAGCTTGGAGACTAGCGGGGACCGTTCGGAGCAGTTCTTC; CDR3: CASSLETSGDRSEQFF
D: -; size: -; V: TRBV18; J: TRBJ2-7; DNA: TGTGCCAGCTCACCACCGCCGAGAGACGAGCAGTACTTC; CDR3: CASSPPPRDEQYF
D: TRBD2; size: once; V: TRBV6-4; J: TRBJ2-2; DNA: TGTGCCAGCAGTGACTCAACTAGCGGGGTAAACACCGGGGAGCTGTTTTTT; CDR3: CASSDSTSGVNTGELFF
D: TRBD2; size: -; V: TRBV7-9; J: TRBJ2-3; DNA: TGTGCCAGCAGTCCGATCAGGACTAGACCAAGCACAGATACGCAGTATTTT; CDR3: CASSPIRTRPSTDTQYF
D: -; size: -; V: TRBV27; J: TRBJ1-1; DNA: TGTGCCAGCAGTTTGATAGCGAACACTGAAGCTTTCTTT; CDR3: CASSLIANTEAFF
D: TRBD2; size: -; V: TRBV5-1; J: TRBJ2-5; DNA: TGCGCCAGCAGCTTTAACGCGGGAGGGCAAGAGACCCAGTACTTC; CDR3: CASSFNAGGQETQYF
D: -; size: -; V: TRBV30; J: TRBJ1-2; DNA: TGTGCCTGGGCCATGCCAGCTAACTATGGCTACACCTTC; CDR3: CAWAMPANYGYTF
D: -; size: -; V: TRBV25-1; J: TRBJ1-5; DNA: TGTGCCAGCAGGCCTACAGGGCCAAATCAGCCCCAGCATTTT; CDR3: CASRPTGPNQPQHF
D: TRBD1; size: -; V: TRBV4-1; J: TRBJ1-2; DNA: TGCGCCAGCAGCCAAGCCGGGGGACAGGGCTATGGCTACACCTTC; CDR3: CASSQAGGQGYGYTF
D: TRBD2; size: -; V: TRBV29-1; J: TRBJ2-1; DNA: TGCAGCGCCCTCACTAGCGGTTCCTACAATGAGCAGTTCTTC; CDR3: CSALTSGSYNEQFF
D: TRBD1; size: -; V: TRBV18; J: TRBJ1-2; DNA: TGTGCCAGCTCCCCCGAGGCAGGGGGCTACTATGGCTACACCTTC; CDR3: CASSPEAGGYYGYTF
D: TRBD1; size: -; V: TRBV5-4; J: TRBJ2-7; DNA: TGTGCCGGCAGAAGACAGGGCGGCGACGAGCAGTACTTC; CDR3: CAGRRQGGDEQYF
D: TRBD2; size: -; V: TRBV4-1; J: TRBJ2-5; DNA: TGCGCCAGCAGCCAAGTGCCTATGGCTAGCGGGAGTCCGGAGACCCAGTACTTC; CDR3: CASSQVPMASGSPETQYF
D: -; size: -; V: TRBV19; J: TRBJ1-1; DNA: TGTGCCAGTAGTCCTCTACGTTACACTGAAGCTTTCTTT; CDR3: CASSPLRYTEAFF
D: TRBD1; size: -; V: TRBV7-9; J: TRBJ1-1; DNA: TGTGCCAGCAGCTGGACAGGGGACGCTGAAGCTTTCTTT; CDR3: CASSWTGDAEAFF
D: -; size: -; V: TRBV28; J: TRBJ1-5; DNA: TGTGCCAGCAGGGGGAGGCAGCCCCAGCATTTT; CDR3: CASRGRQPQHF
D: -; size: -; V: TRBV30; J: TRBJ1-6; DNA: TGTGCCTGGAGTGTACAGAGCTCCTATAATTCACCCCTCCACTTT; CDR3: CAWSVQSSYNSPLHF
D: TRBD1; size: -; V: TRBV11-1; J: TRBJ1-6; DNA: TGTGCCAGCAGCTCCAGCAGGACAGGGGGCAGATCACCCCTCCACTTT; CDR3: CASSSSRTGGRSPLHF
D: -; size: -; V: TRBV3-1/TRBV3-2; J: TRBJ1-1; DNA: TGTGCCAGCAGCCAAGTGATCAAGGGGGAAGCTTTCTTT; CDR3: CASSQVIKGEAFF
D: TRBD1; size: -; V: TRBV19; J: TRBJ1-2; DNA: TGTGCCAGTAGTTCTCTGACAGGGGGCGCAGGTGGCTACACCTTC; CDR3: CASSSLTGGAGGYTF
D: TRBD1; size: -; V: TRBV7-8; J: TRBJ2-3; DNA: TGTGCCAGCAGCTTTACAGGGGCGGCAGATACGCAGTATTTT; CDR3: CASSFTGAADTQYF
D: TRBD1; size: -; V: TRBV27; J: TRBJ1-3; DNA: TGTGCCAGCAGCCCTGACAGGGCAGGAGGAAACACCATATATTTT; CDR3: CASSPDRAGGNTIYF
D: -; size: -; V: TRBV11-2; J: TRBJ1-2; DNA: TGTGCCAGCAGCTCCGACAGCGATGGCTACACCTTC; CDR3: CASSSDSDGYTF
D: TRBD2; size: -; V: TRBV29-1; J: TRBJ2-5; DNA: TGCAGCGTTGAACGCCTAGCGGGAGGAAGAGAGACCCAGTACTTC; CDR3: CSVERLAGGRETQYF
D: -; size: -; V: TRBV11-1; J: TRBJ2-5; DNA: TGTGCCAGCAGCCCTCAGCAAGAGACCCAGTACTTC; CDR3: CASSPQQETQYF
D: TRBD2; size: once; V: TRBV27; J: TRBJ2-7; DNA: TGTGCCAGCAGTGCTCGTAGCGGGAACTCCTACGAGCAGTACTTC; CDR3: CASSARSGNSYEQYF
D: TRBD2; size: -; V: TRBV7-9; J: TRBJ2-7; DNA: TGTGCCAGCAGCTCCGTGCGGGAGGCGACCTACGAGCAGTACTTC; CDR3: CASSSVREATYEQYF
D: -; size: -; V: TRBV7-2; J: TRBJ2-1; DNA: TGTGCCAGCAGCCCAAGCGGGTTCAGCTACAATGAGCAGTTCTTC; CDR3: CASSPSGFSYNEQFF
D: -; size: -; V: TRBV13; J: TRBJ2-1; DNA: TGTGCCAGCAGCTTAATACTAGTCACCGATGAGCAGTTCTTC; CDR3: CASSLILVTDEQFF
D: -; size: -; V: TRBV30; J: TRBJ1-5; DNA: TGTGCCTGGAGCGAAAGGGCCGGACAGCGGCATTTT; CDR3: CAWSERAGQRHF
D: -; size: -; V: TRBV29-1; J: TRBJ1-1; DNA: TGCAGCGTTGATGGGCAGGCAGTTATGAACACTGAAGCTTTCTTT; CDR3: CSVDGQAVMNTEAFF
D: TRBD1; size: -; V: TRBV15; J: TRBJ2-3; DNA: TGTGCCACCAGCCACGGACAGGCTGATGGTCCAGATACGCAGTATTTT; CDR3: CATSHGQADGPDTQYF
D: -; size: -; V: TRBV7-6; J: TRBJ2-3; DNA: TGTGCCAGCAGCTTACAGGGCTCCGGCACAGATACGCAGTATTTT; CDR3: CASSLQGSGTDTQYF
D: TRBD1; size: -; V: TRBV27; J: TRBJ1-1; DNA: TGTGCCAGCAGCTTAGGGACAGGGAACACTGAAGCTTTCTTT; CDR3: CASSLGTGNTEAFF
D: -; size: -; V: TRBV7-9; J: TRBJ1-2; DNA: TGTGCCAGCAGCTTAGGGACCGGACATTATGGCTACACCTTC; CDR3: CASSLGTGHYGYTF
D: TRBD2; size: -; V: TRBV3-1/TRBV3-2; J: TRBJ2-5; DNA: TGTGCCAGCAGCGCCCCCGGGGAGGGCAAAGAGACCCAGTACTTC; CDR3: CASSAPGEGKETQYF